This TCR beta chain stems from a study of T cell responses to AZD1222 COVID-19 vaccine. Study observations and caveats: Spike-specific TCR breadth rose after two AZD1222 doses, and depth rose as well. Baseline serostatus was positive in only a handful of AZD1222 recipients. Possibly, clonal diversity was underestimated; donors were largely white British and included more females.

The data were produced by immunoSEQ multiplex PCR, yet TCRdb's version contains in-frame clones alone and is incomplete. The sample comprises over 50,000 clones, over 80% of which are singletons, and around 7.5% rests with the top ten. Germline assignment: CDR1 KGHSH and CDR2 LQKENI. The CDR3 is made up of 15 amino acids. V lost 3 bases and J 3 bases, leaving 13 bases between the germline ends. Concerning this clone: Its antigen is unknown.

This clonotype originated in an adult in good health. This chain connects TRBV18 to TRBJ2-3, with TRBD2 as a possible D gene (5 bases). Here the sequenced sample was peripheral blood, taken on day 0 of AZD1222 vaccination. In nucleotides, the CDR3 is TGTGCCAGCTCACCGCCAGGACTGATGACAGATACGCAGTATTTT. As protein: CASSPPGLMTDTQYF.